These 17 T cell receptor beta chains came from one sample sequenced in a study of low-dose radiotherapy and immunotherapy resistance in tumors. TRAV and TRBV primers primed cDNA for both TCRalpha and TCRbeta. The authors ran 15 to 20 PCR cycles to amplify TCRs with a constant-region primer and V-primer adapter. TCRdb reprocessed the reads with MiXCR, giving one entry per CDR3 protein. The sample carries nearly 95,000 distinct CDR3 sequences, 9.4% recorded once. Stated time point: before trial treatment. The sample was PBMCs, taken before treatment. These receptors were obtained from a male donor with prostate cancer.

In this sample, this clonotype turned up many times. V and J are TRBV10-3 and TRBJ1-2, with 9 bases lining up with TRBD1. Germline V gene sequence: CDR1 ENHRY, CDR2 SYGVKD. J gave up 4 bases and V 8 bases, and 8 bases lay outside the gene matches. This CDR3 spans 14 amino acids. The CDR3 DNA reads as TGTGCCATCGGTGGGGACAGGGCTTCCTATGGCTACACCTTC. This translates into CAIGGDRASYGYTF.

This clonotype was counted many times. CDR3 in amino acids: CASSPQSGTGYQETQYF. CDR3 sequence (DNA): TGTGCCAGCAGCCCACAATCCGGGACAGGGTACCAAGAGACCCAGTACTTC. The rearrangement links TRBV7-2 to TRBJ2-5, with 9 bases that match TRBD1. The CDR3 is 17 residues long. V shed 5 bases, J shed 0 bases, and the junction held 10 bases outside the gene matches. From germline, CDR1 is SGHTA and CDR2 FQGNSA.

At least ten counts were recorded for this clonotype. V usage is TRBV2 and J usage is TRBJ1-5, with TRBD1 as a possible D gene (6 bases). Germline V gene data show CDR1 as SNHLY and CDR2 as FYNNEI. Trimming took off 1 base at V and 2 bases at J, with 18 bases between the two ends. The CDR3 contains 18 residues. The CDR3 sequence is CASSEERGRGGGNQPQHF. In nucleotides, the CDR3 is TGTGCCAGCAGTGAAGAACGGGGCAGGGGAGGGGGCAATCAGCCCCAGCATTTT.

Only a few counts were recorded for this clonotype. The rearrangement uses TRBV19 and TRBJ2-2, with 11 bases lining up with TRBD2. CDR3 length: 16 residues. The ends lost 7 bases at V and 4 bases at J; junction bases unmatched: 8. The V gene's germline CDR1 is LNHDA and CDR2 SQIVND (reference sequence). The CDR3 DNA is TGTGCCAGTACCCTTAGCGGGAGGGCGGTCACCGGGGAGCTGTTTTTT. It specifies CASTLSGRAVTGELFF.

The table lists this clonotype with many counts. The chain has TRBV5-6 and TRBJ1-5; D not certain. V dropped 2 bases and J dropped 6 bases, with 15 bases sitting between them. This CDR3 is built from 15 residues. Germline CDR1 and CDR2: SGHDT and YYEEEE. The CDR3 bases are TGTGCCAGCAGCTTCGGCGTGCCAAAGGGTCAGCCCCAGCATTTT. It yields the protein CASSFGVPKGQPQHF. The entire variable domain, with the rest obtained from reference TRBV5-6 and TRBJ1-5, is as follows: DAGVTQSPTHLIKTRGQQVTLRCSPKSGHDTVSWYQQALGQGPQFIFQYYEEEERQRGNFPDRFSGHQFPNYSSELNVNALLLGDSALYLCASSFGVPKGQPQHFGDGTRLSIL.

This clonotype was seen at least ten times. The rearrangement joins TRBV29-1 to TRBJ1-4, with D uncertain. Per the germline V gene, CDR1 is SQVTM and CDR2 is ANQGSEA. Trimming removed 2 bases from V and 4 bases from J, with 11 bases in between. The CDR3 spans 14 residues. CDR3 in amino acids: CSVEIPGLNEKLFF. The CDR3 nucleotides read TGCAGCGTTGAAATCCCCGGACTTAATGAAAAACTGTTTTTT.

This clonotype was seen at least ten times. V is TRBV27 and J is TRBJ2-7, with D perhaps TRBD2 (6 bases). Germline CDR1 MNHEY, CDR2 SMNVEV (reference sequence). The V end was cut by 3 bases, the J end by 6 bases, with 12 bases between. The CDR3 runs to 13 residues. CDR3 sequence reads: CASSFGSGSEQYF. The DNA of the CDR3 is TGTGCCAGCAGTTTTGGCTCCGGGAGCGAGCAGTACTTC.

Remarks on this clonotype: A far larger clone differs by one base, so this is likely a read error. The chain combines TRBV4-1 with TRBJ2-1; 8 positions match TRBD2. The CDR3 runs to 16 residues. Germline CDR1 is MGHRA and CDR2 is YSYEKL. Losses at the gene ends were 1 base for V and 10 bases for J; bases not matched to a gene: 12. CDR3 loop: CASSQGVLGLAYEQFF. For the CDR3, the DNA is TGCGCCAGCAGCCAAGGAGTCCTCGGACTAGCCTACGAGCAGTTCTTC.

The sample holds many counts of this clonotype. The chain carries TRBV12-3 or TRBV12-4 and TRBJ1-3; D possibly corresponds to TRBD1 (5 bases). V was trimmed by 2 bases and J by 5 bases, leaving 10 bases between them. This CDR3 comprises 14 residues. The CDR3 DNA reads TGTGCCAGCAGTTTACAAGGGGTCCGAAACACCATATATTTT. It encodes CASSLQGVRNTIYF.

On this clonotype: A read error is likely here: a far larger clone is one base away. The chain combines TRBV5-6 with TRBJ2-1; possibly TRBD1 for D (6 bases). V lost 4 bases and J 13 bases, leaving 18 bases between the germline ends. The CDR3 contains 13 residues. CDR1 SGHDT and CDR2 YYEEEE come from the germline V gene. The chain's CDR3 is CASSRTVQEIQFF. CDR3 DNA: TGTGCCAGCAGCAGGACAGTCCAAGAGATCCAGTTCTTC.

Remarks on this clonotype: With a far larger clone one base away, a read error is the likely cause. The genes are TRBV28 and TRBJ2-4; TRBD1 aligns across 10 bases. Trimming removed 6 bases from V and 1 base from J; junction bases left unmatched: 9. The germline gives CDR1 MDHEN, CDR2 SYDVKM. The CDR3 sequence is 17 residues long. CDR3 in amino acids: CASRDSGQGFAKNIQYF. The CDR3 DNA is TGTGCCAGCAGGGACTCGGGACAGGGGTTCGCCAAAAACATTCAGTACTTC.

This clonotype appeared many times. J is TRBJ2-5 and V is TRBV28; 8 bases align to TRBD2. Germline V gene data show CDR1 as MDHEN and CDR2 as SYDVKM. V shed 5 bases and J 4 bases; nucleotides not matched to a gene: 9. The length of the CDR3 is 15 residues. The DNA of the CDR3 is TGTGCCAGCAGTCCCACCGGGAGGGGAGGAGAGACCCAGTACTTC. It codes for CASSPTGRGGETQYF.

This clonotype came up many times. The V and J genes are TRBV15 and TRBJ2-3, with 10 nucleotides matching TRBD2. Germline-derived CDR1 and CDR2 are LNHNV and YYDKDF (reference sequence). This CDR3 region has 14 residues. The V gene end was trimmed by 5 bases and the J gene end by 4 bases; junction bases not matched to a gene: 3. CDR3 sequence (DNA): TGTGCCACCAGCCCTAGCGGGAGTGCAGATACGCAGTATTTT. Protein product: CATSPSGSADTQYF.

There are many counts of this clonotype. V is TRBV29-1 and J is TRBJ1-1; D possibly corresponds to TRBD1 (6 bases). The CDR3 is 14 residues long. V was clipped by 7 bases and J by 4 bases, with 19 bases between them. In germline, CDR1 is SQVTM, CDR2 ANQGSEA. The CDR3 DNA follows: TGCAGCGCTCCCGGGAACCGGGGGGCCACTGAAGCTTTCTTT. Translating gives CSAPGNRGATEAFF. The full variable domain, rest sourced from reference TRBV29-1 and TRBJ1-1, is SAVISQKPSRDICQRGTSLTIQCQVDSQVTMMFWYRQQPGQSLTLIATANQGSEATYESGFVIDKFPISRPNLTFSTLTVSNMSPEDSSIYLCSAPGNRGATEAFFGQGTRLTVV.

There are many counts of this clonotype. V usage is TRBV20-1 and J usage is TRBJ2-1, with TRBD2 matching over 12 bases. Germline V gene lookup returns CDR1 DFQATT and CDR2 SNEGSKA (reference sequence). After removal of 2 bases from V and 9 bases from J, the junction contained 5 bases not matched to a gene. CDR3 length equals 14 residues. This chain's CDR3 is CSARPSGRASEQFF. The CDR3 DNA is TGCAGTGCTAGACCTAGCGGGAGGGCCTCTGAGCAGTTCTTC.

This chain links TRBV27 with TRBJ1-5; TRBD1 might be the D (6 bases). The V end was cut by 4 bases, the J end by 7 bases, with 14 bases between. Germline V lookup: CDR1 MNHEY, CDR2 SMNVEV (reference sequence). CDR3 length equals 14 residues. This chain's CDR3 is CASSSQGIAQPQHF. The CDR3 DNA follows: TGTGCCAGCAGTTCTCAGGGGATCGCACAGCCCCAGCATTTT.

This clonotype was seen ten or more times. The CDR3 region has the DNA TGTGCCAGCAGCCACCCCGGGACTAGCTCCTACGAGCAGTACTTC. Amino acid sequence: CASSHPGTSSYEQYF. V and J are TRBV3-1 and TRBJ2-7, with TRBD2 matching 8 bases. Germline values: CDR1 LGHDT, CDR2 YNNKEL (reference sequence). V lost 3 bases to trimming and J lost 0 bases; unmatched junction nucleotides: 4. The CDR3 loop spans 15 amino acids.